This TCR beta chain was captured by sequencing in a study of control samples from healthy donors and cancer patients. V dropped 4 bases and J dropped 5 bases, with 24 bases sitting between them. The CDR3 loop spans 18 amino acids. Germline V gene data show CDR1 as MNHNS and CDR2 as SASEGT. Profiling relied on immunoSEQ multiplex PCR, and the TCRdb table lists in-frame clones only, not all of them. The repertoire includes 40,000 to 50,000 clones, over 90% of them detected once, and about 20% sits in the top ten. The chain joins TRBV6-1 to TRBJ2-1, with a weak D call TRBD2 (5 bases). Sequencing was carried out using PBMCs. This sequence originates from a woman aged 50 to 60 with head and neck cancer. The CDR3 sequence: CASSVRSWELVGNNEQFF. As DNA, the CDR3 is TGTGCCAGCAGTGTAAGGAGTTGGGAACTAGTAGGTAACAATGAGCAGTTCTTC.